This T cell receptor (beta chain) was profiled in a study of ipilimumab plus nivolumab after autologous stem cell transplantation. Findings and caveats of the study: TCR repertoire, Treg phenotype and gut microbiota reportedly support more study of this approach.

Method: immunoSEQ multiplex PCR; TCRdb's copy keeps in-frame clones and lacks some. This table holds 15,000 to 20,000 clones, roughly 85% found once. CDR3 length: 13 residues. Between the trimmed V and J ends, which lost 0 bases and 0 bases, there was a span of 3 bases. CDR1 and CDR2 from the germline V gene are SGHNT and YYREEE (reference sequence). Comment on this clone: The target antigen is unknown.

This TCR came from a male donor with diffuse large B-cell lymphoma. The V call is TRBV5-4, the J call TRBJ1-1; D remains ambiguous. Sequenced here: PBMCs, sampled in a trial of ipilimumab plus nivolumab as post-transplant consolidation. The CDR3: CASSLEMNTEAFF. As DNA, the CDR3 is TGTGCCAGCAGCTTGGAAATGAACACTGAAGCTTTCTTT.